Listed here are 19 T cell receptor beta chains from one sample, sequenced in a study of OX40 agonist ivuxolimab in advanced cancers. This table comes from immunoSEQ multiplex PCR, and its TCRdb copy is limited to in-frame clones, with some not included. The sample yields 15,000 or so clones, about four fifths seen once. Source: CD4+ or CD8+ T cells sorted from blood, taken in a trial of the OX40 agonist ivuxolimab. These receptor sequences come from an adult with an advanced solid tumor such as melanoma, head and neck, liver or kidney cancer.

This chain connects TRBV19 to TRBJ2-6; perhaps TRBD1 as D (6 bases). The CDR3 runs to 22 residues. The germline CDR1 and CDR2 sequences are LNHDA and SQIVND (reference sequence). Trimming took off 5 bases at V and 3 bases at J, with 32 bases between the two ends. CDR3 bases: TGTGCCAGTAGTGTCCAGACTATAGCCCGAAAGCCCACAGGGCATGGGGCCAACGTCCTGACTTTC. This gives the protein CASSVQTIARKPTGHGANVLTF.

This sequence joins TRBV18 and TRBJ2-7; 10 nucleotides line up with TRBD1. The V and J ends lost 3 bases and 2 bases, in that order; junction bases with no gene match: 10. There are 17 residues in the CDR3. Germline V gene sequence: CDR1 KGHSH, CDR2 LQKENI. The CDR3 spells CASSPTPRDRGTYEQYF. CDR3 DNA: TGTGCCAGCTCACCGACACCCCGGGACAGGGGAACCTACGAGCAGTACTTC.

The rearrangement uses TRBV2 and TRBJ2-3, with 10 bases that match TRBD1. The V and J ends lost 3 bases and 3 bases, in that order; junction bases with no gene match: 3. This CDR3 contains 15 residues. CDR1 SNHLY and CDR2 FYNNEI come from the germline V gene. DNA for the CDR3: TGTGCCAGCAGTGACGGGACAGGGGTGACAGATACGCAGTATTTT. Translating gives CASSDGTGVTDTQYF.

The J gene is TRBJ1-5, the V gene TRBV1; no check of the table's D call, TRBD1, against the DNA was made. TRBV1 is a pseudogene segment. The CDR3 covers 17 residues. The CDR3 protein is CTSSQDPDRGLGQPQHF. The CDR3 DNA is TGCACCAGCAGCCAAGACCCGGACAGGGGGCTTGGTCAGCCCCAGCATTTT.

The chain carries TRBV27 and TRBJ1-5, with TRBD1 matching over 10 bases. The ends lost 9 bases at V and 1 base at J; junction bases unmatched: 3. CDR1 and CDR2 from the germline V gene are MNHEY and SMNVEV (reference sequence). CDR3 length: 14 amino acids. CDR3 residues: CASRTGGSNQPQHF. Here the CDR3 DNA reads TGTGCCAGTCGGACAGGGGGGAGCAATCAGCCCCAGCATTTT.

The genes are TRBV13 and TRBJ2-3; the match to TRBD1 covers 7 bases. The CDR3 length is 16 residues. Germline CDR1 is PRHDT and CDR2 is FYEKMQ (reference sequence). V dropped 6 bases and J dropped 1; count of bases not matched to a gene: 10. The CDR3, as DNA: TGTGCCAGCAGGCCCTCCACAGGGGATGGCACAGATACGCAGTATTTT. Amino acids: CASRPSTGDGTDTQYF.

The V and J genes are TRBV5-4 and TRBJ2-1; possible D gene TRBD2, 6 bases. Trimming removed 3 bases at V and 9 bases at J, with 13 bases between. CDR3 size: 13 residues. Germline loops: CDR1 SGHNT, CDR2 YYREEE (reference sequence). The CDR3 DNA follows: TGTGCCAGCAGCTGGGGGGTTGGGCCTGAGCAGTTCTTC. Its protein is CASSWGVGPEQFF.

This clone was found once. The rearrangement joins TRBV7-9 to TRBJ2-7; no reliable D call. This CDR3 comprises 14 residues. Germline lookup yields CDR1 SEHNR and CDR2 FQNEAQ (reference sequence). Trimming removed 5 bases at V and 2 bases at J, with 13 bases between. The CDR3 DNA follows: TGTGCCAGCAGCCAGCCAGGTTTACCCTACGAGCAGTACTTC. Its protein is CASSQPGLPYEQYF.

V usage is TRBV2 and J usage is TRBJ2-7; possible D gene TRBD2, 5 bases. CDR1 SNHLY and CDR2 FYNNEI come from the germline V gene. This CDR3 is built from 13 residues. The V gene lost 2 bases and the J gene lost 5 bases, with 10 bases spanning the gap. The CDR3: CASSESRGDEQYF. CDR3 in DNA: TGTGCCAGCAGTGAATCTCGGGGAGACGAGCAGTACTTC.

V usage is TRBV5-5 and J usage is TRBJ1-1; no reliable D call. The CDR3 sequence is 11 residues long. V was shortened by 1 base and J by 6 bases, with 4 bases between the two germline ends. Germline lookup yields CDR1 SGHKS and CDR2 YYEKEE (reference sequence). CDR3 protein: CASSLISEAFF. CDR3 DNA: TGTGCCAGCAGCTTGATTTCTGAAGCTTTCTTT.

The chain links TRBV28 to TRBJ2-7, with D possibly being TRBD1 (6 bases). This CDR3 has 13 amino acids. Germline values: CDR1 MDHEN, CDR2 SYDVKM. V lost 7 bases and J lost 0, with 10 bases in between. The CDR3: CASTDRTSYEQYF. The CDR3 DNA reads TGTGCCAGCACCGACAGGACCTCCTACGAGCAGTACTTC.

V usage is TRBV2 and J usage is TRBJ2-3; 7 nucleotides line up with TRBD2. J gave up 2 bases and V 4 bases, and 12 bases lay outside the gene matches. Germline loops: CDR1 SNHLY, CDR2 FYNNEI. CDR3 size: 17 residues. CDR3 sequence (DNA): TGTGCCAGCAGTGCCCCCACAAAAGCGGGGCACACAGATACGCAGTATTTT. Protein product: CASSAPTKAGHTDTQYF.

The rearrangement joins TRBV28 to TRBJ2-1; TRBD2 matches at 7 bases. The CDR3 is 14 amino acids. Trimming at V came to 0 bases and at J to 8 bases, leaving 4 bases not matched to a gene. Germline CDR1 MDHEN, CDR2 SYDVKM. The CDR3: CASSLWGGTDEQFF. The CDR3, as DNA: TGTGCCAGCAGTTTATGGGGGGGGACGGATGAGCAGTTCTTC.

This chain joins TRBV27 and TRBJ2-3; D is uncertain. Germline V lookup: CDR1 MNHEY, CDR2 SMNVEV (reference sequence). V was trimmed by 6 bases and J by 2 bases, leaving 9 bases between them. This CDR3 comprises 13 residues. The CDR3 sequence: CASRDPFTDTQYF. The CDR3, as DNA: TGTGCCAGCAGGGATCCCTTCACAGATACGCAGTATTTT.

The rearrangement joins TRBV14 to TRBJ2-7; possibly TRBD1 or TRBD2 for D (5 bases each). CDR3 length: 14 residues. Trimming stripped 1 base from V and 2 bases from J, with 9 bases between. In germline, CDR1 is SGHDN, CDR2 FVKESK. In nucleotides, the CDR3 is TGTGCCAGCAGCCAAGGGGGGAACGCCTACGAGCAGTACTTC. It translates to CASSQGGNAYEQYF.

The rearrangement uses TRBV27 and TRBJ2-2; possibly TRBD1 for D (6 bases). V gave up 10 bases and J gave up 10 bases, with 22 bases separating them. This CDR3 has 14 residues. CDR1 is MNHEY and CDR2 is SMNVEV in the germline V gene (reference sequence). The CDR3 sequence: CATAQGFFPKELFF. The CDR3 DNA reads TGTGCCACCGCACAGGGTTTTTTCCCGAAGGAGCTGTTTTTT.

The chain joins TRBV27 to TRBJ2-1, with no clear D. The V end lost 0 bases, the J end lost 2 bases, and 2 bases lay between the germline ends. CDR1 and CDR2 (germline): MNHEY, SMNVEV (reference sequence). CDR3 length: 13 residues. CDR3 sequence: CASSLSPYNEQFF. The CDR3 bases are TGTGCCAGCAGTTTATCCCCCTACAATGAGCAGTTCTTC.

The chain employs TRBV29-1 and TRBJ2-1, with TRBD2 matching 15 bases. This CDR3 is built from 19 residues. The trim removed 0 bases at V and 2 bases at J, leaving 8 bases unmatched. In germline, CDR1 is SQVTM, CDR2 ANQGSEA. For the CDR3, the DNA is TGCAGCGTTGAAGATTCCGGGACTAGCGGGAGGACGACCTACAATGAGCAGTTCTTC. This codes for CSVEDSGTSGRTTYNEQFF.

Remarks on this clone: Since the CDR3 does not end with the conserved phenylalanine or tryptophan, this likely comes from a read error. This chain connects TRBV7-9 to TRBJ2-7, with a possible D match to TRBD2 (5 bases). The CDR3 loop spans 13 amino acids. CDR1 and CDR2 (germline): SEHNR, FQNEAQ (reference sequence). The V end lost 3 bases, the J end lost 3 bases, and 9 bases lay between the germline ends. CDR3 loop: CASSFSEGYEQYL. Here the CDR3 DNA reads TGTGCCAGCAGCTTCAGCGAGGGCTACGAGCAGTACCTC.